One sample yielded the 5 T cell receptor beta chains listed below, sequenced in a study of T cell repertoires in ileal Crohn's disease (dated by TCRdb to about 2019). Preparation of the library involved the immunoSEQ multiplex PCR assay. The table was pulled from immuneACCESS by TCRdb, which kept in-frame rearrangements only. Such tables lose some clones; where checked, under half of the loss comes from unresolved V genes, and the rest has no known cause. The sample table records about 5,300 clones; approximately 80% of these occur just once. Less than 45% of the sample rests with the top ten. The time point label here, explained by the study, means: neoterminal ileum biopsy at postoperative endoscopy, about 6 months after surgery. The sample consisted of ileal tissue. The receptors shown here come from an adult with Crohn's disease.

The chain couples TRBV7-3 to TRBJ1-6; the D is unclear. CDR1 is SGHTA, CDR2 FQGTGA, per germline. With 0 bases removed from V and 5 bases from J, the gap between germline ends came to 2 bases. This CDR3 comprises 13 residues. This CDR3 reads CASSLTNNSPLHF. The CDR3 region has the DNA TGTGCCAGCAGCTTAACCAATAATTCACCCCTCCACTTT.

This chain connects TRBV5-1 to TRBJ2-4; D might be TRBD1 (6 bases). With 0 bases removed from V and 8 bases from J, the gap between germline ends came to 12 bases. Germline V gene sequence: CDR1 SGHRS, CDR2 YFSETQ. This CDR3 spans 14 amino acids. The CDR3 DNA is TGCGCCAGCAGCTTGGATTTACAGGGCCACATTCAGTACTTC. It yields the protein CASSLDLQGHIQYF. Using reference TRBV5-1 and TRBJ2-4 for the parts outside the CDR3, the full variable domain is KAGVTQTPRYLIKTRGQQVTLSCSPISGHRSVSWYQQTPGQGLQFLFEYFSETQRNKGNFPGRFSGRQFSNSRSEMNVSTLELGDSALYLCASSLDLQGHIQYFGAGTRLSVL.

The gene calls are TRBV5-5 and TRBJ1-5; possible D gene TRBD1, 5 bases. The CDR3 is made up of 13 amino acids. Trimming removed 2 bases from V and 4 bases from J, with 7 bases in between. The V gene's germline CDR1 is SGHKS and CDR2 YYEKEE (reference sequence). The CDR3 loop reads CASSFGGNQPQHF. For the CDR3, the DNA is TGTGCCAGCAGCTTTGGGGGGAATCAGCCCCAGCATTTT.

The chain joins TRBV10-3 to TRBJ1-1; 7 bases are shared with TRBD1. The V gene end was trimmed by 7 bases and the J gene end by 6 bases; junction bases not matched to a gene: 11. Germline V gene data show CDR1 as ENHRY and CDR2 as SYGVKD. This CDR3 region has 14 residues. DNA of the CDR3: TGTGCCATCACCCAAGGACAGGTGGGCGCTGAAGCTTTCTTT. It specifies CAITQGQVGAEAFF.

The chain combines TRBV10-1 with TRBJ2-3; D gene unclear. The CDR3 is made up of 13 amino acids. Per the germline V gene, CDR1 is WNHNN and CDR2 is SYGVQD (reference sequence). The V end was cut by 6 bases, the J end by 1 base, with 8 bases between. The CDR3 coding sequence is TGCGCCAGCAGAGCCCCGGGCACAGATACGCAGTATTTT. It encodes CASRAPGTDTQYF.